What follows are 8 T cell receptor beta chains derived from one specimen sequenced in a study of T cell responses to AZD1222 COVID-19 vaccine. Generated by immunoSEQ multiplex PCR, the TCRdb table keeps only in-frame clones and is missing some. The data contain about 30,000 clones, roughly 89% of them singletons. The input for sequencing was peripheral blood, taken on day 0 of AZD1222 vaccination. These receptor sequences come from an adult in good health.

The chain combines TRBV2 with TRBJ2-7; D call uncertain. The germline V gene encodes CDR1 SNHLY and CDR2 FYNNEI. The CDR3 sequence is 14 residues long. V was pared by 6 bases and J by 1 base, with 13 bases between. The CDR3 spells CASRADTKSYEQYF. CDR3 bases: TGTGCCAGCAGGGCAGACACTAAGTCCTACGAGCAGTACTTC.

V usage is TRBV27 and J usage is TRBJ1-4; D is uncertain. This CDR3 is 14 amino acids long. CDR1 is MNHEY, CDR2 SMNVEV, per germline (reference sequence). Deletions cut 8 bases from V and 3 bases from J, with 13 bases between. CDR3 coding DNA: TGTGCCAGCGGCCCGCGAGGCGCTAATGAAAAACTGTTTTTT. This codes for CASGPRGANEKLFF.

The gene calls are TRBV5-1 and TRBJ1-1; TRBD1 might be the D (6 bases). From germline, CDR1 is SGHRS and CDR2 YFSETQ. The CDR3 is 15 amino acids. Trimming removed 0 bases at V and 1 base at J, with 10 bases between. The CDR3 protein is CASSLVRTANTEAFF. CDR3 in DNA: TGCGCCAGCAGCTTGGTACGGACAGCGAACACTGAAGCTTTCTTT.

V gene TRBV5-4 combines with J gene TRBJ2-2, with 9 bases lining up with TRBD1. Unmatched junction bases numbered 5, after V lost 3 bases and J lost 2 bases. The germline V gene has CDR1 SGHNT and CDR2 YYREEE (reference sequence). This CDR3 contains 16 residues. CDR3 DNA sequence: TGTGCCAGCAGCTCAAGGACAGGGGCAAACACCGGGGAGCTGTTTTTT. It is translated as CASSSRTGANTGELFF.

The chain joins TRBV5-5 to TRBJ1-4, with D uncertain. V was trimmed by 3 bases and J by 6 bases, leaving 6 bases between them. The CDR3 is 12 residues long. Germline CDR1 SGHKS, CDR2 YYEKEE (reference sequence). The CDR3 DNA reads TGTGCCAGCAGCTCCATTCATGAAAAACTGTTTTTT. Translation: CASSSIHEKLFF.

This clone has only one observation. This sequence joins TRBV19 and TRBJ2-3; 9 nucleotides line up with TRBD2. The CDR3 is 17 amino acids. Germline-derived CDR1 and CDR2 are LNHDA and SQIVND (reference sequence). The V gene end was trimmed by 5 bases and the J gene end by 7 bases; junction bases not matched to a gene: 16. Here the CDR3 DNA reads TGTGCCAGTAGTCCTAGACTGGCGGGAGGGCCTCGGTATACGCAGTATTTT. It specifies CASSPRLAGGPRYTQYF.

The chain combines TRBV3-1 (or the pseudogene TRBV3-2) with TRBJ2-7; 13 bases align to TRBD2. V shed 4 bases and J 5 bases; nucleotides not matched to a gene: 5. Germline CDR1 reads LGHDT; CDR2 reads YNNKEL (reference sequence). This CDR3 is 15 amino acids long. The CDR3 loop is CASSRRTSGSHEQYF. DNA for the CDR3: TGTGCCAGCAGCCGTCGGACTAGCGGGAGCCACGAGCAGTACTTC.

V gene TRBV29-1 combines with J gene TRBJ1-1; possibly TRBD1 for D (6 bases). The germline V gene has CDR1 SQVTM and CDR2 ANQGSEA. Deletions cut 3 bases from V and 11 bases from J, with 16 bases between. The CDR3 consists of 12 residues. CDR3 residues: CSVDNMGGRAFF. The DNA of the CDR3 is TGCAGCGTTGATAATATGGGGGGCCGCGCTTTCTTT.